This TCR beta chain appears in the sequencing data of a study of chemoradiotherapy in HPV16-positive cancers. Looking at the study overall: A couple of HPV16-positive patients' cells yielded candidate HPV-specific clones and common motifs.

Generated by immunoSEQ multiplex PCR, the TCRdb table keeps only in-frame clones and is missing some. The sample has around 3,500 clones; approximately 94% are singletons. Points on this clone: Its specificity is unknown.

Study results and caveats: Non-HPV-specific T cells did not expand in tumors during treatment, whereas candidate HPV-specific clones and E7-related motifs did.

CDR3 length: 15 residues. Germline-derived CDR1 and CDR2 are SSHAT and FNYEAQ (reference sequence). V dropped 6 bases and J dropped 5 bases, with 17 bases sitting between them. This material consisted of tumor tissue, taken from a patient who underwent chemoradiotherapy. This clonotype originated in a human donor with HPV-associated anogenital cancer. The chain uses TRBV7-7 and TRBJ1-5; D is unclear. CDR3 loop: CASRRWEPYYQPQHF. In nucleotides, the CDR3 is TGTGCCAGCAGGAGGTGGGAGCCTTACTATCAGCCCCAGCATTTT.